This TCR beta chain was sequenced during a study of blood T cell repertoires in COVID-19. Study in general: The samples span acute and convalescent COVID-19 from the United States, Italy and Spain. From T cells, B-cell-depleted T cells, or PBMCs came the material, which was cDNA or gDNA.

Per the authors' pipeline: Amplifying reference gene primers gave estimates of nucleated cell counts. TCRdb keeps only in-frame clones here, not all; method: immunoSEQ multiplex PCR. D and trimming were read from the DNA, whereas the V and J calls and clone size are those reported in that table. The repertoire holds more than 70,000 clones, with 65% to 90% as singletons. Germline assignment: CDR1 MDHEN and CDR2 SYDVKM. Germline trimming cut 5 bases from V and 7 bases from J; bases unmatched to any gene: 5. The CDR3 sequence is 13 residues long. The receptor was isolated from a man older than 75 with active or convalescent COVID-19. Sequences were obtained from peripheral blood. The chain employs TRBV28 and TRBJ2-4; 7 nucleotides agree with TRBD1. In nucleotides, the CDR3 is TGTGCCAGCAGTCGACAGGGTGCGAACATTCAGTACTTC. As protein: CASSRQGANIQYF.